These 24 T cell receptor delta chains share one sample of origin, sequenced in a study of Vδ1+ human thymocytes. Broader study findings: Thymic TRG and TRD repertoires appeared highly polyclonal, with Gaussian CDR3 length distributions.

Sequences come from RNA converted to cDNA by reverse transcription. The CDR3 regions were amplified by multiplex PCR from V-gene primers to a constant-region primer. TCRdb re-called clones from the multiplex PCR reads using CATT. The sample lists 50,000 to 60,000 delta-chain clones; about 15% were seen once. No cognate antigen is known for these TCRs. The sample comprised Vdelta1+ gamma-delta thymocytes from the thymus. As for subset: FACS-sorted CD3+ TCRalphabeta- TCRVdelta1+ TCRVdelta2- thymocytes. All receptors derive from a girl under three years old who had congenital heart surgery.

This clone was counted a few times. The chain links TRDV1 to TRDJ1, with 7 positions matching TRDD3. CDR1 TSWWSYY and CDR2 QGS come from the germline V gene. The CDR3 contains 18 residues. Germline trimming cut 1 base from V and 2 bases from J; bases unmatched to any gene: 13. The DNA for the CDR3 is TGTGCTCTTGGGGAACGATCCGGCCGGGGGATTCAGACCGATAAACTCATCTTT. It encodes CALGERSGRGIQTDKLIF.

The chain uses TRDV1 and TRDJ1; possibly TRDD2 for D (5 bases). V dropped 1 base and J dropped 0 bases, with 12 bases sitting between them. Germline CDR1 and CDR2: TSWWSYY and QGS. This CDR3 comprises 16 residues. CDR3 protein: CALGEPLLRYTDKLIF. CDR3 bases: TGTGCTCTTGGGGAACCTCTCCTAAGATACACCGATAAACTCATCTTT.

The chain is built from TRDV1 and TRDJ1; D uncertain. The CDR3 is made up of 15 amino acids. V dropped 0 bases and J dropped 9 bases, with 17 bases sitting between them. Germline assignment: CDR1 TSWWSYY and CDR2 QGS. CDR3 protein: CALGELHEGVGELIF. In DNA, the CDR3 is TGTGCTCTTGGGGAACTTCATGAAGGAGTTGGTGAACTCATCTTT.

In its sample, this clone was seen a few times. The rearrangement links TRDV1 to TRDJ1, with 7 bases matching TRDD3. V gave up 5 bases and J gave up 0 bases; unmatched junction bases: 24. Germline V lookup: CDR1 TSWWSYY, CDR2 QGS. This CDR3 is built from 21 residues. The CDR3: CALGRSVPDPGGPTYTDKLIF. Written as DNA, the CDR3 is TGTGCTCTTGGGAGGTCGGTTCCTGATCCTGGGGGGCCCACGTACACCGATAAACTCATCTTT.

This sequence joins TRDV1 and TRDJ1; tentatively, D is TRDD2 (6 bases). Germline V gives CDR1 TSWWSYY, CDR2 QGS. The CDR3 loop spans 17 amino acids. V was clipped by 2 bases and J by 0 bases, with 16 bases between them. Written as DNA, the CDR3 is TGTGCTCTTGGGGAAAGATCCTACGCTGGGTACACCGATAAACTCATCTTT. This codes for CALGERSYAGYTDKLIF.

This clone has a handful of counts. This rearrangement joins TRDV1 to TRDJ1; 11 bases match TRDD3. V lost 3 bases and J lost 0; bases outside the gene matches: 24. The CDR3 runs to 23 residues. The V gene's germline CDR1 is TSWWSYY and CDR2 QGS. The CDR3 DNA sequence: TGTGCTCTTGGGGATCGGTCCGTCCTACGAGAGGGTGTGGGGGATACGGACACCGATAAACTCATCTTT. Amino acids: CALGDRSVLREGVGDTDTDKLIF.

The V call is TRDV1, the J call TRDJ1; 12 bases align to TRDD3. Per the germline V gene, CDR1 is TSWWSYY and CDR2 is QGS. Trimming removed 1 base from V and 0 bases from J; junction bases left unmatched: 39. This CDR3 contains 29 residues. The CDR3 sequence: CALGEQVWNPSYGRTGGYHYLIYTDKLIF. The CDR3 nucleotides read TGTGCTCTTGGGGAACAGGTATGGAATCCTTCCTACGGGCGTACTGGGGGATACCACTACTTAATCTACACCGATAAACTCATCTTT.

The genes are TRDV1 and TRDJ1, with TRDD3 matching over 8 bases. Losses at the gene ends were 2 bases for V and 0 bases for J; bases not matched to a gene: 17. This CDR3 has 20 residues. The germline V gene has CDR1 TSWWSYY and CDR2 QGS. The CDR3 here is CALGEGTFGIRPPYTDKLIF. CDR3 bases: TGTGCTCTTGGGGAAGGGACGTTCGGGATACGACCACCGTACACCGATAAACTCATCTTT.

This clone was seen a few times. V is TRDV1 and J is TRDJ1; 10 nucleotides agree with TRDD3. Per the germline V gene, CDR1 is TSWWSYY and CDR2 is QGS. There are 17 residues in the CDR3. V shed 1 base and J 8 bases; nucleotides not matched to a gene: 13. CDR3: CALGERAWGIGEFKLIF. CDR3 DNA sequence: TGTGCTCTTGGGGAACGGGCCTGGGGGATAGGGGAGTTCAAACTCATCTTT.

The chain links TRDV1 to TRDJ1, with D unresolved. CDR3 length equals 18 residues. The V end lost 0 bases, the J end lost 0 bases, and 17 bases lay between the germline ends. Germline CDR1 is TSWWSYY and CDR2 is QGS. CDR3 bases: TGTGCTCTTGGGGAACTTCTCTTCGCTAAAAAGTACACCGATAAACTCATCTTT. Residues: CALGELLFAKKYTDKLIF.

The gene calls are TRDV1 and TRDJ1; 12 nucleotides align to TRDD3. Germline values: CDR1 TSWWSYY, CDR2 QGS. This CDR3 spans 22 amino acids. The J segment lost 0 bases and the V segment lost 0 bases, leaving 17 bases of the junction unmatched. The CDR3 DNA reads TGTGCTCTTGGGGAACTAGGGGCTTTGGGCTGGGGGATACGCCTGTACACCGATAAACTCATCTTT. Translating gives CALGELGALGWGIRLYTDKLIF.

This clone has a handful of counts. The rearrangement uses TRDV1 and TRDJ1; TRDD3 aligns across 10 bases. With V trimmed by 5 bases and J by 2 bases, 8 bases remained unmatched. The CDR3 contains 16 residues. Germline-derived CDR1 and CDR2 are TSWWSYY and QGS. CDR3 DNA: TGTGCTCTTGGGAGGGGGGGATACGGTCGAACCGATAAACTCATCTTT. Translating gives CALGRGGYGRTDKLIF.

This chain joins TRDV1 and TRDJ1, with no clear D. The V gene lost 0 bases and the J gene lost 2 bases, with 13 bases spanning the gap. This CDR3 comprises 16 residues. Germline assignment: CDR1 TSWWSYY and CDR2 QGS. DNA for the CDR3: TGTGCTCTTGGGGAACTTTCTAGGTTTTCAACCGATAAACTCATCTTT. It yields the protein CALGELSRFSTDKLIF.

The rearrangement uses TRDV1 and TRDJ1, with TRDD3 identical over 13 bases. Germline CDR1 and CDR2: TSWWSYY and QGS. This CDR3 region has 22 residues. Unmatched junction bases numbered 20, after V lost 4 bases and J lost 0 bases. The CDR3 region is CALGGPTSIILGDTLYTDKLIF. As DNA, the CDR3 is TGTGCTCTTGGGGGCCCTACGTCTATTATACTGGGGGATACGTTGTACACCGATAAACTCATCTTT.

In its sample, this clone was seen once. V gene TRDV1 combines with J gene TRDJ1, with 7 bases fitting TRDD3. Germline V gives CDR1 TSWWSYY, CDR2 QGS. V shed 9 bases and J 4 bases; nucleotides not matched to a gene: 26. This CDR3 has 19 amino acids. The CDR3 sequence is CALEEPRDFEDTRSDKLIF. The DNA for the CDR3 is TGTGCTCTGGAGGAACCCAGGGATTTCGAGGATACGCGGAGCGATAAACTCATCTTT.

The chain employs TRDV1 and TRDJ1, with D possibly matching TRDD2 (5 bases). The ends were cut back, 3 bases at V and 1 base at J, with 18 bases in the middle. This CDR3 spans 17 amino acids. Germline assignment: CDR1 TSWWSYY and CDR2 QGS. The CDR3 sequence is CALGDLGLDSFTDKLIF. CDR3 bases: TGTGCTCTTGGGGACCTAGGCCTGGATTCCTTCACCGATAAACTCATCTTT.

This clone has just a few counts. The V call is TRDV1, the J call TRDJ1, with 13 bases that match TRDD3. The CDR3 spans 25 residues. Germline CDR1 is TSWWSYY and CDR2 is QGS. V shed 2 bases, J shed 2 bases, and the junction held 29 bases outside the gene matches. The CDR3 region has the DNA TGTGCTCTTGGGGAAATCTGGCTTTCCCCCGGCCCTACTGGGGGATACGGGCGTCAAACCGATAAACTCATCTTT. It yields the protein CALGEIWLSPGPTGGYGRQTDKLIF.

This clone occurred a few times. The rearrangement uses TRDV1 and TRDJ1; 12 bases match TRDD3. Germline-derived CDR1 and CDR2 are TSWWSYY and QGS. J was trimmed by 0 bases and V by 0 bases; bases with no gene match: 17. The CDR3 spans 22 residues. The CDR3 bases are TGTGCTCTTGGGGAACTAGGGCCCCCATCTGTACTGGGGGATACCTACACCGATAAACTCATCTTT. Translating gives CALGELGPPSVLGDTYTDKLIF.

V is TRDV1 and J is TRDJ1; 8 bases fit TRDD3. This CDR3 contains 20 residues. Germline V gene lookup returns CDR1 TSWWSYY and CDR2 QGS. V was pared by 0 bases and J by 1 base, with 16 bases of the junction left unmatched. CDR3 nucleotides: TGTGCTCTTGGGGAACTCCCCAAGCCCGTGGGTGGGGGATCCACCGATAAACTCATCTTT. Translating gives CALGELPKPVGGGSTDKLIF.

This clone came up a few times. J is TRDJ1 and V is TRDV1, with 8 bases aligning to TRDD3. The V segment lost 3 bases and the J segment 0 bases; nucleotides outside the gene matches: 15. The length of the CDR3 is 19 residues. CDR1 TSWWSYY and CDR2 QGS come from the germline V gene. The CDR3 loop reads CALGDNPPHTGGDTDKLIF. For the CDR3, the DNA is TGTGCTCTTGGGGATAACCCTCCCCATACTGGGGGGGACACCGATAAACTCATCTTT.

The V and J genes are TRDV1 and TRDJ1; 8 bases line up with TRDD3. Trimming at V came to 3 bases and at J to 2 bases, leaving 20 bases not matched to a gene. CDR1 and CDR2 from the germline V gene are TSWWSYY and QGS. The CDR3 extends over 20 amino acids. The chain's CDR3 is CALGDLSLVLGVTETDKLIF. The CDR3 coding sequence is TGTGCTCTTGGGGACCTATCTTTGGTACTGGGGGTCACTGAAACCGATAAACTCATCTTT.

The V and J genes are TRAV29/DV5 and TRDJ1, with D perhaps matching TRDD3 (6 bases). Germline CDR1 NSMFDY, CDR2 ISSIKDK. Trimming took off 0 bases at V and 3 bases at J, with 18 bases between the two ends. The CDR3 consists of 16 residues. The CDR3 loop reads CAASATLDWVPDKLIF. DNA of the CDR3: TGTGCAGCAAGCGCCACGTTGGACTGGGTCCCCGATAAACTCATCTTT.

There are a few counts of this clone. J is TRDJ1 and V is TRDV1; 8 bases fit TRDD3. With 2 bases clipped from V and 1 base from J, the junction kept 15 bases outside the gene matches. The length of the CDR3 is 19 residues. The germline V gene has CDR1 TSWWSYY and CDR2 QGS. The CDR3 DNA reads TGTGCTCTTGGGGAATCTCTGGGGGACTCGATACGGGTCACCGATAAACTCATCTTT. Protein: CALGESLGDSIRVTDKLIF.

This clone was counted between two and nine times. The chain has TRDV1 and TRDJ1, with D uncertain. Germline V gives CDR1 TSWWSYY, CDR2 QGS. V shed 4 bases and J shed 4 bases, with 34 bases lying between them. There are 21 residues in the CDR3. The CDR3 DNA follows: TGTGCTCTTGGGGTCTTCTACAGCAAACGTAGTGGGCGTTACAAGAACGATAAACTCATCTTT. It specifies CALGVFYSKRSGRYKNDKLIF.